What follows are 5 T cell receptor beta chains derived from one specimen sequenced in a study of cytomegalovirus exposure and HLA in healthy donors (dated by TCRdb to about 2017). Preparation of the library involved the immunoSEQ multiplex PCR assay. For the multiplex PCR, a mixture combining 60 forward primers for TCR Vbeta segments and 13 reverse primers for TCR Jbeta segments was used. The table was pulled from immuneACCESS by TCRdb, which kept in-frame rearrangements only. Such tables lose some clones; where checked, under half of the loss comes from unresolved V genes, and the rest has no known cause. In this sample the table shows about 110,000 clones, over 60% of which occur a single time. The ten largest clones take up 2.2% of the sample. Sample: PBMCs. The receptors were gathered from a woman in her twenties or thirties in good health and CMV-seronegative.

The gene calls are TRBV27 and TRBJ2-7, with a weak D call TRBD1 (6 bases). The CDR3 spans 14 residues. Trimming stripped 6 bases from V and 0 bases from J, with 12 bases between. Germline CDR1 reads MNHEY; CDR2 reads SMNVEV (reference sequence). CDR3 residues: CASSGQQSSYEQYF. The DNA of the CDR3 is TGTGCCAGCAGCGGACAGCAGAGCTCCTACGAGCAGTACTTC.

The J gene is TRBJ1-5, the V gene TRBV19; 7 bases fit TRBD1. The CDR3 runs to 16 residues. Trimming removed 4 bases from V and 6 bases from J; junction bases left unmatched: 12. The germline V gene encodes CDR1 LNHDA and CDR2 SQIVND (reference sequence). CDR3 loop: CASSTLRQGGSQPQHF. CDR3 in DNA: TGTGCCAGTAGTACCCTACGACAGGGTGGAAGTCAGCCCCAGCATTTT.

The rearrangement links TRBV4-1 to TRBJ2-5; TRBD2 agrees at 8 bases. The V gene's germline CDR1 is MGHRA and CDR2 YSYEKL. The J segment lost 5 bases and the V segment lost 1 base, leaving 3 bases of the junction unmatched. This CDR3 has 14 residues. The chain's CDR3 is CASSQGPSGETQYF. Written as DNA, the CDR3 is TGCGCCAGCAGCCAAGGCCCTAGCGGGGAGACCCAGTACTTC.

The chain is built from TRBV5-4 and TRBJ1-2, with TRBD1 matching 7 bases. Germline V gene sequence: CDR1 SGHNT, CDR2 YYREEE (reference sequence). The CDR3 length is 15 residues. Losses at the gene ends were 0 bases for V and 4 bases for J; bases not matched to a gene: 6. The CDR3 sequence: CASSLARQGSYGYTF. DNA of the CDR3: TGTGCCAGCAGCTTGGCCCGACAGGGCAGCTATGGCTACACCTTC.

The chain employs TRBV4-1 and TRBJ2-7; 8 bases match TRBD1. The J segment lost 0 bases and the V segment lost 1 base, leaving 8 bases of the junction unmatched. Per the germline V gene, CDR1 is MGHRA and CDR2 is YSYEKL. The CDR3 consists of 17 residues. CDR3 in DNA: TGCGCCAGCAGCCAAGGGGCCCAGGACAGGGCCTCCTACGAGCAGTACTTC. As protein: CASSQGAQDRASYEQYF.